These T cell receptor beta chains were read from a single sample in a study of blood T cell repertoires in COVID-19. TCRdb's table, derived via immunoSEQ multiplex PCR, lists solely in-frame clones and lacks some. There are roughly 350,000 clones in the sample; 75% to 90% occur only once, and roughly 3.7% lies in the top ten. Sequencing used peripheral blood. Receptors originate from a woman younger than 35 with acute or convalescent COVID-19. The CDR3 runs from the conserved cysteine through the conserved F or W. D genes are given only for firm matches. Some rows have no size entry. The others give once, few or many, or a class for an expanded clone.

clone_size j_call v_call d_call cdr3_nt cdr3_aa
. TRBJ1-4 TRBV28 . TGTGCCAGCAGTTCCCCACAGAATGAAAAACTGTTTTTT CASSSPQNEKLFF
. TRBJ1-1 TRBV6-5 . TGTGCCAGCAGTTCCCAGGGTTCAGCTTTCTTT CASSSQGSAFF
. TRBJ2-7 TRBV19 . TGTGCCACTAGGGAAGGGGGATCCTACGAGCAGTACTTC CATREGGSYEQYF
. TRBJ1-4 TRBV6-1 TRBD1 TGTGCCAGCAGTGAAAGGGGGCAGGGAGGCGAAAAACTGTTTTTT CASSERGQGGEKLFF
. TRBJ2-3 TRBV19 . TGTGCCAGTACCCCCTTGGCGGGGGCAGCAGATACGCAGTATTTT CASTPLAGAADTQYF
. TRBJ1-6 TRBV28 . TGTGCCAGCAGACCAGGTGATAATTCACCCCTCCACTTT CASRPGDNSPLHF
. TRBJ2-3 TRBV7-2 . TGTGCCAGCCGGGCGGGGAGACCCCCTACGCAGTATTTT CASRAGRPPTQYF
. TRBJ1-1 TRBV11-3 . TGTGCCAGCAGCGGGGCTGCGGGGGCAGACACTGAAGCTTTCTTT CASSGAAGADTEAFF
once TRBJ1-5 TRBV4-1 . TGCGCCAGCAGCCTCGACAGCTATAGCAATCAGCCCCAGCATTTT CASSLDSYSNQPQHF
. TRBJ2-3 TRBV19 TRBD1 TGTGCCAGTAGTCTCTACAGGGGGCGCGAAGATACGCAGTATTTT CASSLYRGREDTQYF
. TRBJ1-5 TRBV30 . TGTGCCTGGGGAGGACGGAGCTCCTGGGAGGGTCAGCCCCAGCATTTT CAWGGRSSWEGQPQHF
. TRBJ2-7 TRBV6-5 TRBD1 TGTGCCAGCAGCTGGGGACAGGGATACGAGCAGTACTTC CASSWGQGYEQYF
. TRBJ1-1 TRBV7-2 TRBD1 TGTGCCAGCAGCCTCAGGGGGCTCACTGAAGCTTTCTTT CASSLRGLTEAFF
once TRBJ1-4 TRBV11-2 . TGTGCCAGCAGCTTAATAAGGGGGACCGTGCCCGAAAAACTGTTTTTT CASSLIRGTVPEKLFF
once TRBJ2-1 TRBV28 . TGTGCCAGCAGTTCACAGGGTTTAGGCTACAATGAGCAGTTCTTC CASSSQGLGYNEQFF
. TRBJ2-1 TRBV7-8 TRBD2 TGTGCCAGCAGCTTAAATATCCGGGAGGAATTCTACAATGAGCAGTTCTTC CASSLNIREEFYNEQFF
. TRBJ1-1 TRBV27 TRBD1 TGTGCCAGCAGTTTATTCCCAGGGACAGGGAGGCCAAGCACTGAAGCTTTCTTT CASSLFPGTGRPSTEAFF
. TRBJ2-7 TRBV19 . TGTGCCAGTAGTATAGGGGCTACCTACGAGCAGTACTTC CASSIGATYEQYF
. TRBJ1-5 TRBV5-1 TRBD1 TGCGCCAGCAGCTTGGAGGGGGCCCCCCATCAGCCCCAGCATTTT CASSLEGAPHQPQHF
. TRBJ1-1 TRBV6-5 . TGTGCCAGCAGACAGTACGGGAACACTGAAGCTTTCTTT CASRQYGNTEAFF
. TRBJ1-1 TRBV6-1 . TGTGCCAGCAGTGAAGCGTTGGAGGGATACACTGAAGCTTTCTTT CASSEALEGYTEAFF
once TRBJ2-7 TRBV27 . TGTGCCAGCAGTGGCGGCGGGATGGCAGTCTACGAGCAGTACTTC CASSGGGMAVYEQYF
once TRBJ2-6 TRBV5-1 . TGCGCCAGCAGCAAGTCTCAGGGTGCGGTATCTGGGGCCAACGTCCTGACTTTC CASSKSQGAVSGANVLTF
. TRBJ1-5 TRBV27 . TGTGCCAGCAGTCTCAGGGCCGTTTTCCCGAAGGGCAATCAGCCCCAGCATTTT CASSLRAVFPKGNQPQHF
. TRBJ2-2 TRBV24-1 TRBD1 TGTGCCACCAGTTGGACAGGGAGAGACACCGGGGAGCTGTTTTTT CATSWTGRDTGELFF
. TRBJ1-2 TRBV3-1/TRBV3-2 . TGTGCCAGCAGCGATTTAGGGGGTAAATATGGCTACACCTTC CASSDLGGKYGYTF
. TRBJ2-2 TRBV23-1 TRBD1 TGCGCCAGTTCGCCACGAGGACAGGAGAACACCGGGGAGCTGTTTTTT CASSPRGQENTGELFF
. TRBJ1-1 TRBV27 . TGTGCCAGCAGTCCGCTAGGACGGGTTCGGGGAACTGAAGCTTTCTTT CASSPLGRVRGTEAFF
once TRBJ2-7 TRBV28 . TGTGCCAGCAGCTCCCCGCGAGGACAGAGCGAGCAGTACTTC CASSSPRGQSEQYF
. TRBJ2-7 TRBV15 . TGTGCCACCAGCGGCAAGGACTTCTACGAGCAGTACTTC CATSGKDFYEQYF
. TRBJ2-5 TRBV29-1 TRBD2 TGCAGCGTTGATCCCTTGGGCGGGAGCAACCAAGAGACCCAGTACTTC CSVDPLGGSNQETQYF
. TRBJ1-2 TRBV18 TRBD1 TGTGCCAGCTCACAGCCCCCGGGACAGACCAACTATGGCTACACCTTC CASSQPPGQTNYGYTF
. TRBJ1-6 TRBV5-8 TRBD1 TGTGCCAGCAGCCCACCTACTGACAGGGTAAATTCACCCCTCCACTTT CASSPPTDRVNSPLHF
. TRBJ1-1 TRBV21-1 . TGTGCCAGCAGCAGTAGAAGCACCGACGGGACAGGGAACACTGAAGCTTTCTTT CASSSRSTDGTGNTEAFF
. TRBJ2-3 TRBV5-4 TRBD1 TGTGCCAGCAGCCGTAGGACAGGGGAAGTAGCAGATACGCAGTATTTT CASSRRTGEVADTQYF
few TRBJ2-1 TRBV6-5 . TGTGCCAGCGGCGGGACAGATATATACAATGAGCAGTTCTTC CASGGTDIYNEQFF
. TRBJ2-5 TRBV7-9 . TGTGCCAGCAGCATTGCCATGGCGGATCAAGAGACCCAGTACTTC CASSIAMADQETQYF
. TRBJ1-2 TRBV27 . TGTGCCAGCAGTTTATCCCTCAGGGCCCGGAGTTATGGCTACACCTTC CASSLSLRARSYGYTF
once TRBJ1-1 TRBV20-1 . TGCAGTGCTAGTCTGGGCCTGGACACTGAAGCTTTCTTT CSASLGLDTEAFF
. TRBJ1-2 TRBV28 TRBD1 TGTGCCAGCAGTTCTACCGGGACAGGGTTTGACTATGGCTACACCTTC CASSSTGTGFDYGYTF
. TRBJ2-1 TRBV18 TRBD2 TGTGCCAGCTCACCACCGCGGCGGGGGGAGCAGTTCTTC CASSPPRRGEQFF
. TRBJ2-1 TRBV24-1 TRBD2 TGTGCCACCAGTGATCGCCGTGGTTGGGGCGGGAGGGAAATACGTCACGAGCAGTTCTTC CATSDRRGWGGREIRHEQFF
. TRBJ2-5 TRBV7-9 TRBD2 TGTGCCAGCAGCCACGGGGCGGGAGCCTTCCAAGAGACCCAGTACTTC CASSHGAGAFQETQYF
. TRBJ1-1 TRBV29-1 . TGCAGCGTTGAAGACGTAGGACTTACAGGGGAAGCTTTCTTT CSVEDVGLTGEAFF